Below, 2 T cell receptor beta chains from the same sample are listed, as sequenced in a study of control samples from healthy donors and cancer patients. Produced via immunoSEQ multiplex PCR; TCRdb's table is partial and in-frame only. The data hold over 120,000 clones, with just under 95% observed a single time. Material for sequencing was PBMCs. All receptors come from a man between 60 and 70 years old with colorectal cancer.

This rearrangement joins TRBV19 to TRBJ1-6; 8 bases line up with TRBD1. Germline V gene lookup returns CDR1 LNHDA and CDR2 SQIVND (reference sequence). This CDR3 is built from 15 residues. V lost 10 bases, J lost 9 bases, and 14 bases stayed unmatched. The CDR3 DNA is TGTGCCACCCGACAGGGGATTCTGCGTGGTTCACCCCTCCACTTT. This translates into CATRQGILRGSPLHF.

The rearrangement links TRBV4-1 to TRBJ2-2; the D is unclear. CDR1 and CDR2 from the germline V gene are MGHRA and YSYEKL. This CDR3 region has 15 residues. The V gene lost 1 base and the J gene lost 4 bases, with 10 bases spanning the gap. The CDR3 protein is CASSQGSSFTGELFF. DNA for the CDR3: TGCGCCAGCAGCCAAGGATCGAGTTTCACCGGGGAGCTGTTTTTT.